A single sample gave rise to the 9 T cell receptor beta chains below, sequenced in a study of blood T cell repertoires in COVID-19. Produced via immunoSEQ multiplex PCR; TCRdb's table is partial and in-frame only. The sample lists approximately 210,000 clones, 65% to 90% occurring once. Sequenced material: PBMCs or T cells enriched from blood (not recorded which). The receptors derive from a woman aged 45-59 years with acute COVID-19.

The chain recombines TRBV4-3 with TRBJ1-2; D is possibly TRBD1 (5 bases). V gave up 0 bases and J gave up 6 bases, with 14 bases separating them. Germline V CDR1 and CDR2: LGHNA, YSLEER. CDR3 length: 15 residues. The CDR3 DNA is TGCGCCAGCAGCCAAGATAAGCCAGGGTTCGATGGCTACACCTTC. It yields the protein CASSQDKPGFDGYTF.

This rearrangement joins TRBV15 to TRBJ2-4; 11 nucleotides align to TRBD2. This CDR3 region has 18 residues. Per the germline V gene, CDR1 is LNHNV and CDR2 is YYDKDF (reference sequence). J gave up 2 bases and V 1 base, and 7 bases lay outside the gene matches. CDR3 residues: CATSRGSGGASTKNIQYF. The CDR3 DNA reads as TGTGCCACCAGCAGAGGTAGCGGGGGGGCTTCGACCAAAAACATTCAGTACTTC.

The V call is TRBV3-1 (or the pseudogene TRBV3-2), the J call TRBJ2-5; TRBD2 matches at 10 bases. V lost 8 bases and J lost 5; bases outside the gene matches: 5. The germline V gene has CDR1 LGHDT and CDR2 YNNKEL (reference sequence). The CDR3 is 13 residues long. CDR3 in amino acids: CASGGLASETQYF. The CDR3 bases are TGTGCCAGCGGGGGACTAGCGTCGGAGACCCAGTACTTC.

Many counts were recorded for this clone. The chain joins TRBV7-9 to TRBJ1-2; D remains unclear. Germline values: CDR1 SEHNR, CDR2 FQNEAQ (reference sequence). The ends were cut back, 8 bases at V and 8 bases at J, with 21 bases in the middle. The CDR3 runs 14 residues. The CDR3 region has the DNA TGTGCCAGCGAATTGGACGCCCTCGGCGGGGGCTACACCTTC. This encodes CASELDALGGGYTF.

The V gene is TRBV7-9, the J gene TRBJ2-3; possible D gene TRBD2, 6 bases. The CDR3 extends over 15 amino acids. Per the germline V gene, CDR1 is SEHNR and CDR2 is FQNEAQ (reference sequence). V lost 9 bases to trimming and J lost 2 bases, with 18 bases between them. CDR3 region: CASRGVVGPTDTQYF. CDR3 nucleotide sequence: TGTGCCAGTCGCGGGGTAGTAGGACCCACAGATACGCAGTATTTT.

The rearrangement links TRBV19 to TRBJ2-1, with 9 bases identical to TRBD1. V lost 5 bases and J lost 0; bases outside the gene matches: 11. The V gene's germline CDR1 is LNHDA and CDR2 SQIVND (reference sequence). This CDR3 region has 18 residues. The CDR3 sequence: CASSSTFGTGSSYNEQFF. As DNA, the CDR3 is TGTGCCAGTAGTTCTACCTTCGGGACAGGGAGCTCCTACAATGAGCAGTTCTTC.

This chain connects TRBV19 to TRBJ1-1; D ambiguous. The CDR3 runs to 15 residues. CDR1 is LNHDA and CDR2 is SQIVND in the germline V gene (reference sequence). Trimming took 5 bases from V and 1 from J, leaving 14 bases between them. The CDR3 DNA reads as TGTGCCAGTAGTCTCCAACGAGGGCCGAACACTGAAGCTTTCTTT. Its translation is CASSLQRGPNTEAFF.

This rearrangement joins TRBV19 to TRBJ1-5; D may be TRBD1 (5 bases). Per the germline V gene, CDR1 is LNHDA and CDR2 is SQIVND (reference sequence). The CDR3 runs to 13 residues. The V end was cut by 3 bases, the J end by 4 bases, with 7 bases between. The CDR3 DNA follows: TGTGCCAGTAGTATGACAGCGAATCAGCCCCAGCATTTT. Protein sequence: CASSMTANQPQHF.

J is TRBJ2-7 and V is TRBV15; 7 nucleotides agree with TRBD2. V lost 1 base and J lost 3; bases outside the gene matches: 6. Germline V lookup: CDR1 LNHNV, CDR2 YYDKDF (reference sequence). The CDR3 consists of 15 residues. The CDR3 here is CATSRGLAEVYEQYF. CDR3 coding DNA: TGTGCCACCAGCAGAGGGCTAGCGGAAGTCTACGAGCAGTACTTC.